This entry features one T cell receptor (beta chain) sequence. Antigen specificity is unknown. This entry belongs to a study of T-cell memory formation after mild COVID-19. Looking at the study overall: Clusters of TCRs were largely donor specific. Whole-study findings and limits: Clones contracting across day 15 to 85 had a balanced CD4/CD8 profile; later expanding clones leaned CD4+.

MiXCR, applied by TCRdb to the 5' RACE reads, yields one record per CDR3 protein. This table has approximately 350,000 distinct CDR3 sequences, under 15% appearing once. The CDR3 runs to 14 residues. Germline V gene sequence: CDR1 MNHEY, CDR2 SVGAGI. With 2 bases clipped from V and 4 bases from J, the junction kept 2 bases outside the gene matches. Material for sequencing was PBMCs or a T cell subset sorted from them (not recorded which). This sequence was found in a man aged 18 to 30 who had mild COVID-19 (a few samples of this study predate the infection). Cell type and time point are not known. This rearrangement joins TRBV6-5 to TRBJ1-5; 7 nucleotides match TRBD1. The CDR3, as DNA: TGTGCCAGCAGTTACCGGACAGGTAATCAGCCCCAGCATTTT. Translation gives CASSYRTGNQPQHF.